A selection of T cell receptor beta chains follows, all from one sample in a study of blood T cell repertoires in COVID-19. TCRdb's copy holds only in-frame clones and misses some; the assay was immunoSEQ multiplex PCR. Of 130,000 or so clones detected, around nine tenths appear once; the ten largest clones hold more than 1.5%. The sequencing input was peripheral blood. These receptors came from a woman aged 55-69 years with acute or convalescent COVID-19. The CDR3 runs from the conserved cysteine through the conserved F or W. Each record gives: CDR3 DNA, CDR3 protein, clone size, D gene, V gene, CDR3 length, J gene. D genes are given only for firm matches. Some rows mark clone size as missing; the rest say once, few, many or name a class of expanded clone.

CDR3nt: TGTGCCAGTAGTTCCGACAGGGCGAAACAGCCCCAGCATTTT
CDR3aa: CASSSDRAKQPQHF
abundance: few
d_gene: TRBD1
v_gene: TRBV19
len: 14
j_gene: TRBJ1-5

CDR3nt: TGTGCCAGCTCACCAGATCATCCGGGACATACAAACTATGGCTACACCTTC
CDR3aa: CASSPDHPGHTNYGYTF
abundance: .
d_gene: .
v_gene: TRBV18
len: 17
j_gene: TRBJ1-2

CDR3nt: TGTGCCAGCAGGCGACCTACTCGGGGGTCTGAAGCTTTCTTT
CDR3aa: CASRRPTRGSEAFF
abundance: few
d_gene: .
v_gene: TRBV6-5
len: 14
j_gene: TRBJ1-1

CDR3nt: TGTGCCAGCAGCTTAGAAGACTTCGGGGGCACTGAAGCTTTCTTT
CDR3aa: CASSLEDFGGTEAFF
abundance: .
d_gene: .
v_gene: TRBV7-2
len: 15
j_gene: TRBJ1-1

CDR3nt: TGTGCCTGGAACAGAAATAGCAATCAGCCCCAGCATTTT
CDR3aa: CAWNRNSNQPQHF
abundance: .
d_gene: .
v_gene: TRBV30
len: 13
j_gene: TRBJ1-5

CDR3nt: TGCGCCAGCACCGGGACAGGTGTTGGCTACACCTTC
CDR3aa: CASTGTGVGYTF
abundance: .
d_gene: TRBD1
v_gene: TRBV5-1
len: 12
j_gene: TRBJ1-2

CDR3nt: TGTGCCAGCAGTCCGACAAATGTGGGTTCACCCCTCCACTTT
CDR3aa: CASSPTNVGSPLHF
abundance: once
d_gene: .
v_gene: TRBV2
len: 14
j_gene: TRBJ1-6

CDR3nt: TGCGCCAGCAGCCCAATGGGGCGGGGGGGCGGCACCGGGGAGCTGTTTTTT
CDR3aa: CASSPMGRGGGTGELFF
abundance: .
d_gene: TRBD2
v_gene: TRBV4-1
len: 17
j_gene: TRBJ2-2

CDR3nt: TGTGCCAGCAGTGAGGGACAGGGGGGCTACACCTTC
CDR3aa: CASSEGQGGYTF
abundance: .
d_gene: TRBD1
v_gene: TRBV6-1
len: 12
j_gene: TRBJ1-2

CDR3nt: TGTGCCAGCAGTTACTGGGGACAGGGTTCACAAGAGACCCAGTACTTC
CDR3aa: CASSYWGQGSQETQYF
abundance: .
d_gene: TRBD1
v_gene: TRBV6-6
len: 16
j_gene: TRBJ2-5

CDR3nt: TGTGCCTGGAGTATAACAGAGAATCAGCCCCAGCATTTT
CDR3aa: CAWSITENQPQHF
abundance: .
d_gene: .
v_gene: TRBV30
len: 13
j_gene: TRBJ1-5

CDR3nt: TGTGCCAGCATCCCAACGAAGGGTTTCAGGCCAGAGGGGCAGTATTTT
CDR3aa: CASIPTKGFRPEGQYF
abundance: .
d_gene: .
v_gene: TRBV25-1
len: 16
j_gene: TRBJ2-3

CDR3nt: TGTGCCAGCAGTTCCCCCGCAGGGGTGTATCAGCCCCAGCATTTT
CDR3aa: CASSSPAGVYQPQHF
abundance: .
d_gene: .
v_gene: TRBV28
len: 15
j_gene: TRBJ1-5

CDR3nt: TGTGCCAGCAGCTACGACAGGGGGATAACGGGGACCCAGTACTTC
CDR3aa: CASSYDRGITGTQYF
abundance: .
d_gene: TRBD1
v_gene: TRBV7-8
len: 15
j_gene: TRBJ2-5

CDR3nt: TGTGCCATCAGTGAGCCGGACAGGGGACATGGCTACACCTTC
CDR3aa: CAISEPDRGHGYTF
abundance: .
d_gene: TRBD1
v_gene: TRBV10-3
len: 14
j_gene: TRBJ1-2

CDR3nt: TGTGCCAGCGGGGGCGCGGGGGCGGGGTTAGATTCAGGGAATACGCAGTATTTT
CDR3aa: CASGGAGAGLDSGNTQYF
abundance: .
d_gene: .
v_gene: TRBV5-4
len: 18
j_gene: TRBJ2-3

CDR3nt: TGTGCCAGCAGCTTGGCGGTGAGAGAGGAAGCTTTCTTT
CDR3aa: CASSLAVREEAFF
abundance: few
d_gene: .
v_gene: TRBV7-2
len: 13
j_gene: TRBJ1-1

CDR3nt: TGTGCCAGCAGCCGCGGGAGGGATGGTTTACAGCCCCAGCATTTT
CDR3aa: CASSRGRDGLQPQHF
abundance: .
d_gene: .
v_gene: TRBV7-8
len: 15
j_gene: TRBJ1-5

CDR3nt: TGTGCCAGCAGCCACCGGGAAGGCCTCGTTGGGAATTCACCCCTCCACTTT
CDR3aa: CASSHREGLVGNSPLHF
abundance: .
d_gene: .
v_gene: TRBV5-5
len: 17
j_gene: TRBJ1-6

CDR3nt: TGTGCCAGCAGCTCGGGACATGGCAATCAGCCCCAGCATTTT
CDR3aa: CASSSGHGNQPQHF
abundance: .
d_gene: .
v_gene: TRBV7-8
len: 14
j_gene: TRBJ1-5

CDR3nt: TGTGCCAGCAGCACCGGATCGCGACAGGGGAACTATGGCTACACCTTC
CDR3aa: CASSTGSRQGNYGYTF
abundance: .
d_gene: TRBD1
v_gene: TRBV5-4
len: 16
j_gene: TRBJ1-2

CDR3nt: TGTGCCAGTAGGACTAGTGGAGGGCACCAGCCCCAGCATTTT
CDR3aa: CASRTSGGHQPQHF
abundance: .
d_gene: .
v_gene: TRBV19
len: 14
j_gene: TRBJ1-5

CDR3nt: TGTGCCAGCAGCTCTCGTCTCGGACAGGGGAACGGGGAGCTGTTTTTT
CDR3aa: CASSSRLGQGNGELFF
abundance: .
d_gene: TRBD1
v_gene: TRBV11-2
len: 16
j_gene: TRBJ2-2

CDR3nt: TGCGCCACCTCCCTTCTATATGATGCTGAAAAACTGTTTTTT
CDR3aa: CATSLLYDAEKLFF
abundance: once
d_gene: .
v_gene: TRBV4-1
len: 14
j_gene: TRBJ1-4

CDR3nt: TGCGCCAGCAGCCGCAGACAGGATCTGTACCAAGAGACCCAGTACTTC
CDR3aa: CASSRRQDLYQETQYF
abundance: once
d_gene: .
v_gene: TRBV4-1
len: 16
j_gene: TRBJ2-5

CDR3nt: TGTGCCAGCAGCCAAGTAACTGACTATGGCTACACCTTC
CDR3aa: CASSQVTDYGYTF
abundance: .
d_gene: .
v_gene: TRBV3-1/TRBV3-2
len: 13
j_gene: TRBJ1-2

CDR3nt: TGTGCCAGCAGCAAAAAGGGACAGGCAAGCTATGGCTACACCTTC
CDR3aa: CASSKKGQASYGYTF
abundance: few
d_gene: .
v_gene: TRBV21-1
len: 15
j_gene: TRBJ1-2

CDR3nt: TGCGCCAGCAGCCAAGTTCAGGGCTCTGGGGCCAACGTCCTGACTTTC
CDR3aa: CASSQVQGSGANVLTF
abundance: .
d_gene: .
v_gene: TRBV4-3
len: 16
j_gene: TRBJ2-6

CDR3nt: TGTGCCAGCAGCTTATCTTCCCGGGACAGGTCGGATTTT
CDR3aa: CASSLSSRDRSDF
abundance: .
d_gene: TRBD1
v_gene: TRBV7-2
len: 13
j_gene: TRBJ2-3

CDR3nt: TGCGCCAGCAGTCCGGACTACCGGACCGGGGAGCTGTTTTTT
CDR3aa: CASSPDYRTGELFF
abundance: .
d_gene: .
v_gene: TRBV4-3
len: 14
j_gene: TRBJ2-2

CDR3nt: TGTGCCAGCACCCTGGACAGCTCTGGAAACACCATATATTTT
CDR3aa: CASTLDSSGNTIYF
abundance: .
d_gene: .
v_gene: TRBV7-2
len: 14
j_gene: TRBJ1-3

CDR3nt: TGTGCCAGCAGTTTGGACAGGGAGTCCTACAATGAGCAGTTCTTC
CDR3aa: CASSLDRESYNEQFF
abundance: .
d_gene: TRBD1
v_gene: TRBV6-2/TRBV6-3
len: 15
j_gene: TRBJ2-1

CDR3nt: TGTGCCAGCAGCCAACCGACAGGGGAAGGTGGCTACACCTTC
CDR3aa: CASSQPTGEGGYTF
abundance: .
d_gene: TRBD1
v_gene: TRBV4-2
len: 14
j_gene: TRBJ1-2

CDR3nt: TGTGCCAGCAGCTTGGAGGGAGGGGGAGACACTGAAGCTTTCTTT
CDR3aa: CASSLEGGGDTEAFF
abundance: .
d_gene: .
v_gene: TRBV5-6
len: 15
j_gene: TRBJ1-1

CDR3nt: TGTGCCTGGAGTGTACGAGGCAATCAGCCCCAGCATTTT
CDR3aa: CAWSVRGNQPQHF
abundance: .
d_gene: .
v_gene: TRBV30
len: 13
j_gene: TRBJ1-5

CDR3nt: TGTGCCAGCTCACCATTCGGACAGGGGAGTGGGGCATGGAATGAGCAGTTCTTC
CDR3aa: CASSPFGQGSGAWNEQFF
abundance: .
d_gene: TRBD1
v_gene: TRBV18
len: 18
j_gene: TRBJ2-1

CDR3nt: TGTGCCAGCAGCCAAGGGGGCAGGGGCAGGTACGAGCAGTACTTC
CDR3aa: CASSQGGRGRYEQYF
abundance: .
d_gene: .
v_gene: TRBV14
len: 15
j_gene: TRBJ2-7

CDR3nt: TGCGCCAGCAGCCAAGTCCACCGGGGTCAGCCCCAGCATTTT
CDR3aa: CASSQVHRGQPQHF
abundance: .
d_gene: .
v_gene: TRBV4-3
len: 14
j_gene: TRBJ1-5

CDR3nt: TGTGCCAGCAGCACGGGACTAGCGGGGGGGCGTGGGGCCAACGTCCTGACTTTC
CDR3aa: CASSTGLAGGRGANVLTF
abundance: .
d_gene: TRBD2
v_gene: TRBV5-4
len: 18
j_gene: TRBJ2-6

CDR3nt: TGTGCCAGCAAACCGGGACAGCAGTATGGCTACACCTTC
CDR3aa: CASKPGQQYGYTF
abundance: .
d_gene: TRBD1
v_gene: TRBV6-5
len: 13
j_gene: TRBJ1-2

CDR3nt: TGCGCCAGCAACGTAGCGGGGGGGCCGGACACCGGGGAGCTGTTTTTT
CDR3aa: CASNVAGGPDTGELFF
abundance: .
d_gene: TRBD2
v_gene: TRBV4-1
len: 16
j_gene: TRBJ2-2

CDR3nt: TGTGCCAGCAGCGTAGGTCCCAGTTATGGCTACACCTTC
CDR3aa: CASSVGPSYGYTF
abundance: .
d_gene: .
v_gene: TRBV9
len: 13
j_gene: TRBJ1-2

CDR3nt: TGTGCCAGCAGCCATGGCAGTCGGACAGACACTGAAGCTTTCTTT
CDR3aa: CASSHGSRTDTEAFF
abundance: .
d_gene: .
v_gene: TRBV3-1/TRBV3-2
len: 15
j_gene: TRBJ1-1

CDR3nt: TGTGCCAGCAGCCCAGGACAGGGTCAAGAGCAGTACTTC
CDR3aa: CASSPGQGQEQYF
abundance: .
d_gene: TRBD1
v_gene: TRBV11-1
len: 13
j_gene: TRBJ2-7

CDR3nt: TGTGCCAGCAGGACCGGACAGGGACAGTTGGCTTTCTTT
CDR3aa: CASRTGQGQLAFF
abundance: few
d_gene: TRBD1
v_gene: TRBV6-5
len: 13
j_gene: TRBJ1-1

CDR3nt: TGCAGTGCTAGTCAGGGGCGTTTCCCCCTCCACTTT
CDR3aa: CSASQGRFPLHF
abundance: .
d_gene: .
v_gene: TRBV20-1
len: 12
j_gene: TRBJ1-6

CDR3nt: TGTGCCAGCAGTTCCTACCGGGACACAAATTCACCCCTCCACTTT
CDR3aa: CASSSYRDTNSPLHF
abundance: .
d_gene: .
v_gene: TRBV6-5
len: 15
j_gene: TRBJ1-6

CDR3nt: TGCGCCAGCAGACCTGACAGGGTTCAGAACACTGAAGCTTTCTTT
CDR3aa: CASRPDRVQNTEAFF
abundance: few
d_gene: TRBD1
v_gene: TRBV5-1
len: 15
j_gene: TRBJ1-1

CDR3nt: TGTGCCAGCAGCCCAAACTACGAGCAGTACTTC
CDR3aa: CASSPNYEQYF
abundance: .
d_gene: .
v_gene: TRBV7-9
len: 11
j_gene: TRBJ2-7

CDR3nt: TGTGCCAGCAGCGTTGGATGGGCTGATGATGAAAAACTGTTTTTT
CDR3aa: CASSVGWADDEKLFF
abundance: .
d_gene: .
v_gene: TRBV9
len: 15
j_gene: TRBJ1-4

CDR3nt: TGCGCCAGCAGCCCGATGGGGGCCTCTGAAGCTTTCTTT
CDR3aa: CASSPMGASEAFF
abundance: .
d_gene: .
v_gene: TRBV5-1
len: 13
j_gene: TRBJ1-1

CDR3nt: TGTGCCATCACCTCTAGCGGAGGCTACGAGCAGTACTTC
CDR3aa: CAITSSGGYEQYF
abundance: .
d_gene: TRBD2
v_gene: TRBV10-3
len: 13
j_gene: TRBJ2-7

CDR3nt: TGTGCCAGCAGCGCGACAGGCGAGCAGTTCTTC
CDR3aa: CASSATGEQFF
abundance: .
d_gene: .
v_gene: TRBV9
len: 11
j_gene: TRBJ2-1

CDR3nt: TGCGCCAGCAGCCAAGATCCGAGTGGGAACACTGAAGCTTTCTTT
CDR3aa: CASSQDPSGNTEAFF
abundance: .
d_gene: .
v_gene: TRBV4-3
len: 15
j_gene: TRBJ1-1

CDR3nt: TGTGCCAGCAGCCAAGGAACCCGAGTAAGGGCGGGAGAGACCCAGTACTTC
CDR3aa: CASSQGTRVRAGETQYF
abundance: .
d_gene: .
v_gene: TRBV14
len: 17
j_gene: TRBJ2-5

CDR3nt: TGTGCCAGACTTTCTAAAGGCACTGAAGCTTTCTTT
CDR3aa: CARLSKGTEAFF
abundance: .
d_gene: .
v_gene: TRBV30
len: 12
j_gene: TRBJ1-1

CDR3nt: TGCGCCAGCAGCTCCACCGGGACAGGGTTTTATGAAAAACTGTTTTTT
CDR3aa: CASSSTGTGFYEKLFF
abundance: once
d_gene: TRBD1
v_gene: TRBV5-1
len: 16
j_gene: TRBJ1-4

CDR3nt: TGTGCCAGCAGCGGGGGGGTTACCGGGGAGCTGTTTTTT
CDR3aa: CASSGGVTGELFF
abundance: .
d_gene: .
v_gene: TRBV9
len: 13
j_gene: TRBJ2-2

CDR3nt: TGCGCCCTGGGGGCGCAAGAGACCCAGTACTTC
CDR3aa: CALGAQETQYF
abundance: .
d_gene: .
v_gene: TRBV20-1
len: 11
j_gene: TRBJ2-5